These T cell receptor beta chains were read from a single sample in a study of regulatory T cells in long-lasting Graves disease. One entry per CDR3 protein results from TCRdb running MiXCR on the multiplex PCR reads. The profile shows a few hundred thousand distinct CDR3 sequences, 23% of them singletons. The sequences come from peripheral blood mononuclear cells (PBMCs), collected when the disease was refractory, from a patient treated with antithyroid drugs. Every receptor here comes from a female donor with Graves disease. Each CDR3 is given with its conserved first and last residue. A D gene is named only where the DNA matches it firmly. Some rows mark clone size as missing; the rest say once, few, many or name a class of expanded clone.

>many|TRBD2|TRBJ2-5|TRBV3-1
TGTGCCAGCAGCCAAGGTCCGACTAGCGCCTACCAAGAGACCCAGTACTTC
CASSQGPTSAYQETQYF
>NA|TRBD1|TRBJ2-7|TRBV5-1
TGCGCCAGCAGCTTGGGAGAGATGACAGGGGCCTACGAGCAGTACTTC
CASSLGEMTGAYEQYF
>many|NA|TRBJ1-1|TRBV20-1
TGCAGTGCTAGTGCTCTAAGGACCGACCACACTGAAGCTTTCTTT
CSASALRTDHTEAFF
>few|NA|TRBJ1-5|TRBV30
TGTGCCTGGAGTTTGGACAGCAGCAATCAGCCCCAGCATTTT
CAWSLDSSNQPQHF
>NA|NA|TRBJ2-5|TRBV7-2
TGTGCCAGCAGCTTAGGGGAGAATCAAGAGACCCAGTACTTC
CASSLGENQETQYF
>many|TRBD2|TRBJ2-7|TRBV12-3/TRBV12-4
TGTGCCAGCAGTTTAAAGGTCATAGGGGGACTAGCTGGCTTCTCCTACGAGCAGTACTTC
CASSLKVIGGLAGFSYEQYF
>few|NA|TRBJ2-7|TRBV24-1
TGTGCCACCAGTGTAGGCGGCGAGCAGTACTTC
CATSVGGEQYF
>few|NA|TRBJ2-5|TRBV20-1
TGCAGTGCGCACGACAGGACCCTAGGGGAGACCCAGTACTTC
CSAHDRTLGETQYF
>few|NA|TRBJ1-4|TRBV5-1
TGCGCCAGCAGCTTGACACAGGAGGGGGCAACTAATGAAAAACTGTTTTTT
CASSLTQEGATNEKLFF
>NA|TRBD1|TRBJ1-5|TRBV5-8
TGTGCCAGCAGCTTGGCACAGGGGTTTTATAGCAATCAGCCCCAGCATTTT
CASSLAQGFYSNQPQHF
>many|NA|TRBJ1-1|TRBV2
TGTGCCAGCAGAGTCCCGTCCTGGCCTGGGACTGAAGCTTTCTTT
CASRVPSWPGTEAFF
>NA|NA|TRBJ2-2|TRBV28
TGTGCCAGCAGTTTAAGCGGTCTTCCCGGCGCCGGGGAGCTGTTTTTT
CASSLSGLPGAGELFF
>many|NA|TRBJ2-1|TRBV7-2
TGTGCCAGCAGCTTAGCGGCAGGGGCAAATGAGCAGTTCTTC
CASSLAAGANEQFF
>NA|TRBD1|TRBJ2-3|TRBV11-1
TGTGCCAGCATCCCGGGACAGTTCCCTATTGATACGCAGTATTTT
CASIPGQFPIDTQYF
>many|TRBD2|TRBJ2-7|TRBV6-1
TGTGCCAGCAGTCTCCGAGCGGGATTCTACGAGCAGTACTTC
CASSLRAGFYEQYF
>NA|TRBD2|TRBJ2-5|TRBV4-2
TGTGCCAGCAGCCCCCGGGTAGCGGGAGACTCGGAGACCCAGTACTTC
CASSPRVAGDSETQYF
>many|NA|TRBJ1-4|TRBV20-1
TGCAGTGCTAGAGGGACGGGGTGGCTCAATGAAAAACTGTTTTTT
CSARGTGWLNEKLFF
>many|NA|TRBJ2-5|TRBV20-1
TGCAGTGCTAGTCCCCCAGCGGTCTGGGAGACCCAGTACTTC
CSASPPAVWETQYF
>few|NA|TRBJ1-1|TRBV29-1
TGCAGCGTTGATGTAGGAGGTTGGAACACTGAAGCTTTCTTT
CSVDVGGWNTEAFF
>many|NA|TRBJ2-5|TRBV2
TGTGCCAGCAGCCTTAACGGGGACGGAGAGACCCAGTACTTC
CASSLNGDGETQYF
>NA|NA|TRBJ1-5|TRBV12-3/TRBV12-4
TGTGCCAGCACAACGGGGTCCAGGGGTAGTGGACAGCCCCAGCATTTT
CASTTGSRGSGQPQHF
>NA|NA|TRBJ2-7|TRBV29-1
TGCAGCGTTGTGGGACTTTTTGCCTACGAGCAGTACTTC
CSVVGLFAYEQYF
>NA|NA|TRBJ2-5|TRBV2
TGTGCCAGCAGGCACCCGGAACAGGCAACCCTTAAATTCCAAGAGACCCAGTACTTC
CASRHPEQATLKFQETQYF
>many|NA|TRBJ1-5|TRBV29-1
TGCAGCGTTGGGGGCGCAGGCAGCAATCAGCCCCAGCATTTT
CSVGGAGSNQPQHF
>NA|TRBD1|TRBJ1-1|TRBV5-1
TGCGCCAGCAGCTTGGCGACAGGGGGCAGCACTGAAGCTTTCTTT
CASSLATGGSTEAFF
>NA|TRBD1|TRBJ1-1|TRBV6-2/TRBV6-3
TGTGCCAGCAGTTACCTGGGGACAGGGCCCGACACTGAAGCTTTCTTT
CASSYLGTGPDTEAFF
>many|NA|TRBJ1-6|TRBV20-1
TGCAGTGCTAGGGCAGGGGATGATTCACCCCTCCACTTT
CSARAGDDSPLHF